This T cell receptor (beta chain) was captured in a study of radiation and T cells in renal cell carcinoma. Sample treatment: 15 Gy SBRT to primary tumor, nephrectomy 4 weeks later. Nephrectomy followed 15 Gy stereotactic body radiation by 4 weeks. Clones were sequenced by immunoSEQ multiplex PCR, and TCRdb holds only the in-frame ones, with some missing. The table records 10,000 to 15,000 clones, roughly a third of them present only once. Germline lookup yields CDR1 SGHDN and CDR2 FVKESK. V lost 1 base, J lost 3 bases, and 6 bases lay in between. The CDR3 has 13 residues. The chain employs TRBV14 and TRBJ1-2; D is uncertain. This sequence originates from a man in his fifties or sixties with renal cell carcinoma. The material was tumor tissue, obtained from a patient whose treatment included radiotherapy and nephrectomy. DNA of the CDR3: TGTGCCAGCAGCCAAGCAGGTCACTATGGCTACACCTTC. Encoded protein: CASSQAGHYGYTF.